What follows are 29 T cell receptor beta chains derived from one specimen sequenced in a study of blood T cell repertoires in COVID-19. Assay used: immunoSEQ multiplex PCR; TCRdb lists only in-frame clones, some missing. This table has 300,000 or so clones, around 90% appearing once. Sequencing was done on a sample of PBMCs or T cells enriched from blood (not recorded which). The receptors here all came from a woman aged 30 to 39 who had recovered from COVID-19.

V and J are TRBV19 and TRBJ1-5; D is undetermined. The length of the CDR3 is 13 residues. The V end was cut by 3 bases, the J end by 5 bases, with 8 bases between. Per germline, CDR1 LNHDA and CDR2 SQIVND (reference sequence). Written as DNA, the CDR3 is TGTGCCAGTAGTATTTCCGGGGATCAGCCCCAGCATTTT. Translated: CASSISGDQPQHF.

In its sample, this clone was seen once. The chain uses TRBV30 and TRBJ1-1; no reliable D call. CDR1 GTSNPN and CDR2 SVGIG come from the germline V gene (reference sequence). The CDR3 covers 12 residues. V dropped 1 base and J dropped 1 base, with 4 bases sitting between them. DNA of the CDR3: TGTGCCTGGAGTGACAGGAACACTGAAGCTTTCTTT. Amino acids: CAWSDRNTEAFF.

The V call is TRBV6-1, the J call TRBJ2-5, with 8 positions matching TRBD2. Per germline, CDR1 MNHNS and CDR2 SASEGT. The CDR3 extends over 20 amino acids. Trimming cost V 4 bases and J 4 bases; bases outside gene matches: 23. The CDR3 DNA sequence: TGTGCCAGCAGTGCACCCCCATACGGGCGGGGGGCCAGGAGAGGAGAGACCCAGTACTTC. Translation: CASSAPPYGRGARRGETQYF.

The rearrangement joins TRBV5-5 to TRBJ2-7; no reliable D call. The germline V gene encodes CDR1 SGHKS and CDR2 YYEKEE (reference sequence). Deletions cut 6 bases from V and 6 bases from J, with 19 bases between. The CDR3 is made up of 14 amino acids. The CDR3: CASNLPVADREQYF. The DNA of the CDR3 is TGTGCCAGCAACCTCCCGGTAGCTGATCGCGAGCAGTACTTC.

This chain uses TRBV19 with TRBJ2-2, with 8 bases lining up with TRBD1. Looked up from germline, CDR1 is LNHDA and CDR2 is SQIVND (reference sequence). CDR3 length: 15 amino acids. After removal of 5 bases from V and 4 bases from J, the junction contained 6 bases not matched to a gene. The chain's CDR3 is CASSRTGIGTGELFF. The DNA of the CDR3 is TGTGCCAGTAGTCGGACAGGGATTGGCACCGGGGAGCTGTTTTTT.

The chain joins TRBV30 to TRBJ1-1, with D tentatively TRBD1 (6 bases). Per the germline V gene, CDR1 is GTSNPN and CDR2 is SVGIG (reference sequence). The germline V and J ends were trimmed by 0 bases and 0 bases, with 11 bases remaining between them. This CDR3 has 15 residues. The CDR3 DNA is TGTGCCTGGAGTGTGCCGGACAGCATGAACACTGAAGCTTTCTTT. Amino acid sequence: CAWSVPDSMNTEAFF.

The V and J genes are TRBV11-2 and TRBJ2-2; TRBD2 aligns across 10 bases. The CDR3 is made up of 15 amino acids. The germline V gene has CDR1 SGHAT and CDR2 FQNNGV. Trimming took 5 bases from V and 7 from J; bases not matched to a gene: 7. The chain's CDR3 is CASSTSGGAGGELFF. DNA of the CDR3: TGTGCCAGCAGCACGAGCGGGGGGGCCGGCGGGGAGCTGTTTTTT.

This clone has just one count. The chain recombines TRBV3-1 (or the pseudogene TRBV3-2) with TRBJ2-7; TRBD1 might be the D (6 bases). Germline CDR1 LGHDT, CDR2 YNNKEL (reference sequence). This CDR3 has 19 residues. The germline V and J ends were trimmed by 4 bases and 2 bases, with 27 bases remaining between them. CDR3 bases: TGTGCCAGCAGCCCGACCCGTAAACAGACAGGACTTAAAACCTACGAGCAGTACTTC. Its translation is CASSPTRKQTGLKTYEQYF.

This clone appeared a few times. The chain couples TRBV29-1 to TRBJ1-2; D is perhaps TRBD1 (6 bases). Trimming removed 3 bases from V and 8 bases from J, with 16 bases in between. Germline loops: CDR1 SQVTM, CDR2 ANQGSEA. The CDR3 extends over 13 amino acids. CDR3 amino acids: CSVDPQGKGGYTF. The DNA of the CDR3 is TGCAGCGTTGACCCACAGGGAAAGGGCGGCTACACCTTC. Complete variable domain (other parts from reference TRBV29-1 and TRBJ1-2): SAVISQKPSRDICQRGTSLTIQCQVDSQVTMMFWYRQQPGQSLTLIATANQGSEATYESGFVIDKFPISRPNLTFSTLTVSNMSPEDSSIYLCSVDPQGKGGYTFGSGTRLTVV.

The chain employs TRBV30 and TRBJ1-1; no reliable D call. The CDR3 is made up of 13 amino acids. CDR1 and CDR2 from the germline V gene are GTSNPN and SVGIG (reference sequence). V lost 7 bases and J 1 base, leaving 13 bases between the germline ends. The CDR3 sequence is CASSRGENTEAFF. The DNA of the CDR3 is TGTGCCTCGTCGCGCGGTGAGAACACTGAAGCTTTCTTT.

This chain links TRBV30 with TRBJ2-3; D remains ambiguous. V was trimmed by 0 bases and J by 3 bases, leaving 13 bases between them. The CDR3 loop spans 15 amino acids. Germline lookup yields CDR1 GTSNPN and CDR2 SVGIG (reference sequence). CDR3 DNA sequence: TGTGCCTGGAGTGTACTGGGCTCACGTACAGATACGCAGTATTTT. This codes for CAWSVLGSRTDTQYF.

The rearrangement joins TRBV6-1 to TRBJ1-2; D is unresolved. Per the germline V gene, CDR1 is MNHNS and CDR2 is SASEGT. CDR3 length: 18 residues. V was clipped by 2 bases and J by 4 bases, with 23 bases between them. CDR3 sequence reads: CASSELPVGLTLFYGYTF. As DNA, the CDR3 is TGTGCCAGCAGTGAACTGCCCGTCGGACTTACCCTTTTCTATGGCTACACCTTC.

The chain couples TRBV6-5 to TRBJ2-3; 10 nucleotides agree with TRBD1. This CDR3 is built from 14 residues. J lost 5 bases, V lost 6 bases, and 5 bases had no gene match. Germline values: CDR1 MNHEY, CDR2 SVGAGI. The CDR3 loop reads CASRDRGSIDTQYF. The CDR3 coding sequence is TGTGCCAGCAGGGACAGGGGGTCGATAGATACGCAGTATTTT.

The V and J genes are TRBV19 and TRBJ1-1, with D hard to call. V lost 6 bases, J lost 2 bases, and 10 bases lay in between. Germline V lookup: CDR1 LNHDA, CDR2 SQIVND (reference sequence). The CDR3 covers 13 residues. The CDR3 protein is CASSSSSNTEAFF. The CDR3 DNA is TGTGCCAGTAGCTCTTCGTCCAACACTGAAGCTTTCTTT.

This chain uses TRBV4-2 with TRBJ2-5; 11 bases align to TRBD2. The CDR3 runs to 16 residues. The V segment lost 0 bases and the J segment 5 bases; nucleotides outside the gene matches: 5. Germline CDR1 LGHNA, CDR2 YNFKEQ. CDR3 in amino acids: CASSQDIAGGRETQYF. The CDR3 coding sequence is TGTGCCAGCAGCCAAGATATAGCGGGGGGGCGGGAGACCCAGTACTTC.

The chain carries TRBV29-1 and TRBJ1-2, with D tentatively TRBD1 (6 bases). Germline V gives CDR1 SQVTM, CDR2 ANQGSEA. V lost 6 bases, J lost 8 bases, and 16 bases lay in between. This CDR3 spans 12 amino acids. The CDR3 protein is CSVAEAGAGYTF. The CDR3 coding sequence is TGCAGCGTCGCGGAGGCAGGGGCGGGCTACACCTTC.

This chain uses TRBV19 with TRBJ1-1; maybe TRBD1 (6 bases). The CDR3 runs 15 residues. From germline, CDR1 is LNHDA and CDR2 SQIVND (reference sequence). V shed 5 bases and J shed 4 bases, with 17 bases lying between them. The CDR3 DNA is TGTGCCAGTAGTCCCCAGGACAGAATCGGCACTGAAGCTTTCTTT. It encodes CASSPQDRIGTEAFF.

The chain is built from TRBV5-1 and TRBJ1-1, with D hard to call. The CDR3 has 13 residues. Per the germline V gene, CDR1 is SGHRS and CDR2 is YFSETQ. Between the trimmed V and J ends, which lost 2 bases and 6 bases, there was a span of 11 bases. CDR3 nucleotides: TGCGCCAGCAGCTTTAACCCCGGGGCTGAAGCTTTCTTT. As protein: CASSFNPGAEAFF. Combining the CDR3 with reference TRBV5-1 and TRBJ1-1 gives the whole variable domain KAGVTQTPRYLIKTRGQQVTLSCSPISGHRSVSWYQQTPGQGLQFLFEYFSETQRNKGNFPGRFSGRQFSNSRSEMNVSTLELGDSALYLCASSFNPGAEAFFGQGTRLTVV.

The chain recombines TRBV15 with TRBJ1-4; D might be TRBD1 (5 bases). Germline-derived CDR1 and CDR2 are LNHNV and YYDKDF (reference sequence). The length of the CDR3 is 17 residues. V gave up 5 bases and J gave up 0 bases, with 16 bases separating them. The CDR3 reads CATSGRWGEATNEKLFF. Written as DNA, the CDR3 is TGTGCCACCAGCGGCCGTTGGGGGGAGGCAACTAATGAAAAACTGTTTTTT.

The V and J genes are TRBV10-3 and TRBJ2-2; 11 nucleotides align to TRBD2. With 6 bases clipped from V and 1 base from J, the junction kept 4 bases outside the gene matches. Germline CDR1 ENHRY, CDR2 SYGVKD. The CDR3 covers 16 residues. The CDR3 coding sequence is TGTGCCATCAGACCGGGACTAGCGGAGAACACCGGGGAGCTGTTTTTT. Translated: CAIRPGLAENTGELFF.

J is TRBJ1-1 and V is TRBV7-9, with 9 bases matching TRBD1. The CDR3 is 14 residues long. Germline CDR1 is SEHNR and CDR2 is FQNEAQ (reference sequence). The V gene end was trimmed by 0 bases and the J gene end by 8 bases; junction bases not matched to a gene: 4. CDR3 in DNA: TGTGCCAGCAGCTTAGCGGGACAGGGAGGAGAAGCTTTCTTT. It yields the protein CASSLAGQGGEAFF.

The chain combines TRBV7-9 with TRBJ1-6, with 7 bases fitting TRBD1. The V segment lost 5 bases and the J segment 4 bases; nucleotides outside the gene matches: 11. Germline V gene data show CDR1 as SEHNR and CDR2 as FQNEAQ (reference sequence). The CDR3 is 17 residues long. The CDR3 here is CASSPPGQSNYNSPLHF. The CDR3 DNA is TGTGCCAGCAGCCCCCCGGGACAGTCCAATTATAATTCACCCCTCCACTTT.

The chain joins TRBV5-4 to TRBJ2-5, with D possibly TRBD1 on 5 matching bases. The germline V and J ends were trimmed by 0 bases and 2 bases, with 8 bases remaining between them. The germline gives CDR1 SGHNT, CDR2 YYREEE (reference sequence). The CDR3 sequence is 14 residues long. The CDR3 sequence is CASSLAGIQETQYF. The CDR3, as DNA: TGTGCCAGCAGCTTGGCAGGGATTCAAGAGACCCAGTACTTC.

The chain carries TRBV4-1 and TRBJ2-2, with D unresolved. Germline CDR1 MGHRA, CDR2 YSYEKL. V was shortened by 0 bases and J by 0 bases, with 11 bases between the two germline ends. This CDR3 has 17 residues. The CDR3 nucleotides read TGCGCCAGCAGCCAAGAACGGCAGACAACGAACACCGGGGAGCTGTTTTTT. It encodes CASSQERQTTNTGELFF.

The genes are TRBV30 and TRBJ1-6, with 9 bases identical to TRBD1. The CDR3 loop spans 13 amino acids. Germline loops: CDR1 GTSNPN, CDR2 SVGIG (reference sequence). With 3 bases clipped from V and 11 bases from J, the junction kept 5 bases outside the gene matches. CDR3 amino acids: CAWSQGQGTPLHF. The DNA of the CDR3 is TGTGCCTGGAGCCAGGGACAGGGAACACCCCTCCACTTT. Filled out from reference TRBV30 and TRBJ1-6, the complete variable domain reads SQTIHQWPATLVQPVGSPLSLECTVEGTSNPNLYWYRQAAGRGLQLLFYSVGIGQISSEVPQNLSASRPQDRQFILSSKKLLLSDSGFYLCAWSQGQGTPLHFGNGTRLTVT.

The chain employs TRBV19 and TRBJ1-2, with a weak D call TRBD1 (6 bases). The ends were cut back, 5 bases at V and 4 bases at J, with 17 bases in the middle. Germline loops: CDR1 LNHDA, CDR2 SQIVND (reference sequence). The CDR3 extends over 15 amino acids. CDR3 in amino acids: CASSVINRVGYGYTF. CDR3 DNA sequence: TGTGCCAGTAGTGTTATCAACAGGGTCGGCTATGGCTACACCTTC.

The chain joins TRBV4-1 to TRBJ2-1; D perhaps matches TRBD1 (6 bases). CDR3 size: 15 residues. V lost 1 base and J 2 bases, leaving 9 bases between the germline ends. In germline, CDR1 is MGHRA, CDR2 YSYEKL. The CDR3 coding sequence is TGCGCCAGCAGCCAAGTACAGGGCCCCTACAATGAGCAGTTCTTC. Translation gives CASSQVQGPYNEQFF.

This clone showed up just once. The V gene is TRBV9, the J gene TRBJ1-1, with D possibly TRBD1 on 6 matching bases. V dropped 4 bases and J dropped 2 bases, with 12 bases sitting between them. Germline V gene sequence: CDR1 SGDLS, CDR2 YYNGEE. There are 14 residues in the CDR3. CDR3 protein: CASSPRTANTEAFF. Written as DNA, the CDR3 is TGTGCCAGCAGCCCCCGGACAGCTAACACTGAAGCTTTCTTT.

The chain is built from TRBV27 and TRBJ2-1, with 12 positions matching TRBD1. The V gene end was trimmed by 2 bases and the J gene end by 6 bases; junction bases not matched to a gene: 5. CDR1 is MNHEY, CDR2 SMNVEV, per germline (reference sequence). The CDR3 has 16 amino acids. The CDR3, as DNA: TGTGCCAGCAGTTTAAGACAGGGACAGGGGGCCAATGAGCAGTTCTTC. Its translation is CASSLRQGQGANEQFF.